The 24 T cell receptor beta chains given below trace back to one sample, sequenced in a study of blood T cell repertoires in COVID-19. Some clones are missing from TCRdb's copy, which holds only in-frame ones; the method was immunoSEQ multiplex PCR. Here the sample spans 250,000 to 400,000 clones, 90% being singletons. Sequenced: peripheral blood. The receptors stem from a woman aged 30 to 39 with COVID-19, enrolled during active disease.

The chain links TRBV30 to TRBJ1-2; maybe TRBD1 (5 bases). From germline, CDR1 is GTSNPN and CDR2 SVGIG (reference sequence). The V end was cut by 2 bases, the J end by 9 bases, with 22 bases between. This CDR3 has 15 residues. CDR3 DNA: TGTGCCTGGAGTTCAGGGAGGGGACGGCTTGAAAGCTACACCTTC. Translated: CAWSSGRGRLESYTF.

The chain combines TRBV6-1 with TRBJ1-5; D is possibly TRBD1 (6 bases). Germline-derived CDR1 and CDR2 are MNHNS and SASEGT. The CDR3 covers 15 residues. Trimming pared 3 bases from V and 6 bases from J, leaving 15 bases between. The CDR3 DNA reads as TGTGCCAGCAGTGAGGGGACACTAGGGATTCAGCCCCAGCATTTT. Translating it yields CASSEGTLGIQPQHF.

The chain couples TRBV27 to TRBJ1-4; TRBD1 matches 8 bases. The germline gives CDR1 MNHEY, CDR2 SMNVEV (reference sequence). The V segment lost 5 bases and the J segment 8 bases; nucleotides outside the gene matches: 7. There are 14 residues in the CDR3. Written as DNA, the CDR3 is TGTGCCAGCAGTCCGGGGACAGGAGCGGAAAAACTGTTTTTT. It is translated as CASSPGTGAEKLFF.

The chain carries TRBV15 and TRBJ2-5, with D possibly matching TRBD1 (6 bases). V was trimmed by 2 bases and J by 0 bases, leaving 13 bases between them. CDR1 is LNHNV, CDR2 YYDKDF, per germline (reference sequence). This CDR3 has 16 residues. The CDR3 sequence: CATSRTDRSYQETQYF. The DNA of the CDR3 is TGTGCCACCAGCAGAACAGACAGGTCGTACCAAGAGACCCAGTACTTC.

The J gene is TRBJ1-4, the V gene TRBV19; TRBD1 aligns across 8 bases. The CDR3 contains 14 residues. Losses at the gene ends were 5 bases for V and 8 bases for J; bases not matched to a gene: 7. The germline CDR1 and CDR2 sequences are LNHDA and SQIVND (reference sequence). CDR3 nucleotide sequence: TGTGCCAGTAGTCGCCAGGGGGCTGGAGAAAAACTGTTTTTT. Encoded protein: CASSRQGAGEKLFF.

The chain combines TRBV5-6 with TRBJ2-1; unclear D gene. The CDR3 is made up of 14 amino acids. Germline V gene lookup returns CDR1 SGHDT and CDR2 YYEEEE. V was clipped by 2 bases and J by 6 bases, with 12 bases between them. CDR3 sequence (DNA): TGTGCCAGCAGCTTAACCTATCAACGCAATGAGCAGTTCTTC. It yields the protein CASSLTYQRNEQFF.

V gene TRBV21-1 combines with J gene TRBJ1-1; TRBD1, as called in the table, went unchecked against the DNA. TRBV21-1 is noted as a pseudogene. The CDR3 totals 18 residues. The CDR3 protein is CASSKESWAGDGYTEAFF. In nucleotides, the CDR3 is TGTGCCAGCAGCAAAGAGAGCTGGGCAGGTGATGGGTACACTGAAGCTTTCTTT.

The chain joins TRBV28 to TRBJ2-1; weak D call: TRBD2 (7 bases). Germline assignment: CDR1 MDHEN and CDR2 SYDVKM. This CDR3 is built from 14 residues. The V end lost 8 bases, the J end lost 4 bases, and 15 bases lay between the germline ends. CDR3 sequence: CASGGGAPYNEQFF. CDR3 DNA: TGTGCCAGCGGTGGGGGGGCGCCGTACAATGAGCAGTTCTTC.

In this sample, this clone turned up once. CDR3 region: CASSYYGSGGDNEQFF. The CDR3, as DNA: TGTGCCAGCAGTTACTATGGTAGCGGGGGGGACAATGAGCAGTTCTTC. The chain carries TRBV6-5 and TRBJ2-1; TRBD2 matches 11 bases. Germline V CDR1 and CDR2: MNHEY, SVGAGI. Unmatched junction bases numbered 4, after V lost 1 base and J lost 5 bases. The CDR3 totals 16 residues.

J is TRBJ2-1 and V is TRBV11-3, with D possibly matching TRBD2 (6 bases). V lost 1 base to trimming and J lost 4 bases, with 11 bases between them. This CDR3 contains 15 residues. CDR1 and CDR2 from the germline V gene are SGHNT and YENEEA. Here the CDR3 reads CASSLGIADYNEQFF. In DNA, the CDR3 is TGTGCCAGCAGCTTAGGAATAGCGGATTACAATGAGCAGTTCTTC.

The J gene is TRBJ2-1, the V gene TRBV9; 11 bases are shared with TRBD1. CDR3 length: 17 amino acids. Trimming took 4 bases from V and 1 from J; bases not matched to a gene: 7. Germline V gene data show CDR1 as SGDLS and CDR2 as YYNGEE. CDR3 in amino acids: CASSRSGTGGSYNEQFF. The CDR3 DNA follows: TGTGCCAGCAGCCGTAGCGGGACAGGGGGTTCCTACAATGAGCAGTTCTTC.

This clone is a singleton in its sample. In DNA, the CDR3 is TGCAGCGTCGGGACTAGCGAGACCTCCTACAATGAGCAGTTCTTC. Amino acids: CSVGTSETSYNEQFF. V and J are TRBV29-1 and TRBJ2-1, with 10 bases identical to TRBD2. CDR3 length equals 15 residues. Germline assignment: CDR1 SQVTM and CDR2 ANQGSEA. J lost 0 bases, V lost 6 bases, and 5 bases had no gene match.

V is TRBV19 and J is TRBJ2-5; 7 bases line up with TRBD1. CDR1 LNHDA and CDR2 SQIVND come from the germline V gene (reference sequence). V was clipped by 8 bases and J by 2 bases; unmatched bases: 5. The CDR3 sequence is 13 residues long. The DNA of the CDR3 is TGTGCCAGTCGAAGGACAGGTCAAGAGACCCAGTACTTC. Amino acid sequence: CASRRTGQETQYF.

The chain joins TRBV7-9 to TRBJ1-6; 9 bases are shared with TRBD1. The germline gives CDR1 SEHNR, CDR2 FQNEAQ (reference sequence). Trimming at V came to 1 base and at J to 0 bases, leaving 7 bases not matched to a gene. The CDR3 runs 19 residues. CDR3 amino acids: CASSLVGQGTSSYNSPLHF. The DNA for the CDR3 is TGTGCCAGCAGCTTAGTTGGACAGGGGACGAGCTCCTATAATTCACCCCTCCACTTT.

This clone was detected once. V usage is TRBV20-1 and J usage is TRBJ1-1; possible D gene TRBD1, 6 bases. Trimming cost V 3 bases and J 0 bases, with 17 bases left between them. Germline V gene lookup returns CDR1 DFQATT and CDR2 SNEGSKA (reference sequence). The CDR3 has 16 amino acids. The CDR3 nucleotides are TGCAGTGCTAGTCGGGCAGGGGCCAACTTGAACACTGAAGCTTTCTTT. It is translated as CSASRAGANLNTEAFF.

This chain links TRBV7-7 with TRBJ2-7; possible D gene TRBD1, 6 bases. V dropped 5 bases and J dropped 2 bases, with 13 bases sitting between them. CDR3 length: 14 residues. CDR1 SSHAT and CDR2 FNYEAQ come from the germline V gene (reference sequence). The CDR3 spells CASSTIDRPYEQYF. DNA of the CDR3: TGTGCCAGCAGCACAATCGACAGGCCCTACGAGCAGTACTTC.

This rearrangement joins TRBV5-4 to TRBJ1-6, with D possibly TRBD1 on 6 matching bases. The CDR3 covers 14 residues. With 1 base removed from V and 5 bases from J, the gap between germline ends came to 7 bases. CDR1 is SGHNT and CDR2 is YYREEE in the germline V gene (reference sequence). The CDR3 DNA is TGTGCCAGCAGCTTGAGACAGGATAATTCACCCCTCCACTTT. This codes for CASSLRQDNSPLHF.

The chain joins TRBV24-1 to TRBJ1-2; D may be TRBD1 (6 bases). V lost 9 bases, J lost 2 bases, and 12 bases lay in between. The CDR3 totals 13 residues. Per the germline V gene, CDR1 is KGHDR and CDR2 is SFDVKD. CDR3: CATSAGVNYGYTF. CDR3 sequence (DNA): TGTGCCACCTCCGCAGGGGTCAACTATGGCTACACCTTC.

The gene calls are TRBV5-4 and TRBJ2-2; 9 bases fit TRBD2. V lost 4 bases, J lost 6 bases, and 10 bases stayed unmatched. Germline lookup yields CDR1 SGHNT and CDR2 YYREEE (reference sequence). The CDR3 is made up of 16 amino acids. This CDR3 is CASSPPRVAGAGELFF. The CDR3 coding sequence is TGTGCCAGCAGCCCCCCTCGGGTAGCGGGAGCCGGGGAGCTGTTTTTT.

The chain is built from TRBV7-2 and TRBJ1-3, with D possibly TRBD1 on 5 matching bases. Trimming pared 5 bases from V and 0 bases from J, leaving 11 bases between. Germline CDR1 is SGHTA and CDR2 is FQGNSA. There are 15 residues in the CDR3. The CDR3 DNA sequence: TGTGCCAGCAGCCCGGACACTCGCTCTGGAAACACCATATATTTT. It translates to CASSPDTRSGNTIYF.

The V call is TRBV5-1, the J call TRBJ2-3; a weak D match, TRBD2 (6 bases). CDR3 length equals 14 residues. Trimming took off 6 bases at V and 3 bases at J, with 14 bases between the two ends. Germline assignment: CDR1 SGHRS and CDR2 YFSETQ. The DNA for the CDR3 is TGCGCCAGCATGTCCGGGAGAAAGACAGATACGCAGTATTTT. It yields the protein CASMSGRKTDTQYF.

The rearrangement uses TRBV11-3 and TRBJ2-2; possibly TRBD2 for D (6 bases). Trimming took 4 bases from V and 6 from J, leaving 9 bases between them. CDR1 is SGHNT, CDR2 YENEEA, per germline. This CDR3 has 13 residues. CDR3 nucleotides: TGTGCCAGCAGCTCGGGAGCGGCCGGGGAGCTGTTTTTT. As protein: CASSSGAAGELFF.

CDR3 sequence (DNA): TGTGCCAGCAGTGAATTCCGCTACGAGCAGTACTTC. Translation gives CASSEFRYEQYF. The V gene is TRBV6-1, the J gene TRBJ2-7, with D hard to call. The germline CDR1 and CDR2 sequences are MNHNS and SASEGT. This CDR3 region has 12 residues. The V gene lost 2 bases and the J gene lost 3 bases, with 5 bases spanning the gap.

The chain joins TRBV19 to TRBJ2-7; D is uncertain. Germline V gene sequence: CDR1 LNHDA, CDR2 SQIVND (reference sequence). V lost 3 bases and J 4 bases, leaving 13 bases between the germline ends. The CDR3 is made up of 14 amino acids. Here the CDR3 DNA reads TGTGCCAGTAGTATCTCCTACCCCCAATACGAGCAGTACTTC. Translating it yields CASSISYPQYEQYF.